A single sample is the source of the 10 T cell receptor beta chains below, sequenced in a study of blood T cell repertoires in COVID-19 (dated by TCRdb to 2018 to 2020). The library was built by means of the immunoSEQ multiplex PCR assay. TCRdb re-hosts the immuneACCESS table, in-frame sequences only. Its copies lack some clones; in the studies checked, an unresolved V gene accounts for under half of them, and the cause for the rest is not known. The sample records around 100,000 clones, 80% to 90% of which are singletons. Together, the top ten hold 15% of the sample. Sequenced material: peripheral blood. The receptors originated from a human donor in a cohort sampled during active COVID-19.

The rearrangement joins TRBV6-2 or TRBV6-3 to TRBJ2-3, with 7 bases fitting TRBD1. The CDR3 is made up of 15 amino acids. Germline values: CDR1 MNHEY, CDR2 SVGEGT. Trimming removed 0 bases from V and 4 bases from J; junction bases left unmatched: 4. CDR3 sequence: CASSYSQTGADTQYF. In DNA form, the CDR3 reads TGTGCCAGCAGTTACTCGCAAACAGGGGCAGATACGCAGTATTTT.

J is TRBJ2-3 and V is TRBV9, with 10 bases lining up with TRBD2. Per the germline V gene, CDR1 is SGDLS and CDR2 is YYNGEE. The J segment lost 1 base and the V segment lost 0 bases, leaving 2 bases of the junction unmatched. This CDR3 contains 16 residues. The CDR3: CASSVVGTSGTDTQYF. The CDR3 DNA is TGTGCCAGCAGCGTAGTCGGGACTAGCGGCACAGATACGCAGTATTTT.

The chain links TRBV5-6 to TRBJ1-4; 7 bases line up with TRBD1. J gave up 5 bases and V 6 bases, and 16 bases lay outside the gene matches. Germline assignment: CDR1 SGHDT and CDR2 YYEEEE. This CDR3 spans 17 amino acids. The CDR3 bases are TGTGCCAGCATCCATTCCGGGACAGCCTCCAACAATGAAAAACTGTTTTTT. Translated: CASIHSGTASNNEKLFF.

This clone was detected only once. V is TRBV7-9 and J is TRBJ2-3; D gene ambiguous. The V end was cut by 0 bases, the J end by 1 base, with 8 bases between. There are 15 residues in the CDR3. Germline V gene lookup returns CDR1 SEHNR and CDR2 FQNEAQ (reference sequence). The CDR3 here is CASSLAYLRTDTQYF. DNA for the CDR3: TGTGCCAGCAGCTTAGCGTACTTACGCACAGATACGCAGTATTTT.

The rearrangement joins TRBV13 to TRBJ2-7; perhaps TRBD1 as D (5 bases). CDR3 size: 13 residues. V lost 3 bases to trimming and J lost 3 bases, with 9 bases between them. Germline CDR1 and CDR2: PRHDT and FYEKMQ (reference sequence). DNA of the CDR3: TGTGCCAGCAGCTTCGGCAGGGACTACGAGCAGTACTTC. It encodes CASSFGRDYEQYF.

The chain combines TRBV20-1 with TRBJ2-1, with 7 bases identical to TRBD2. V dropped 3 bases and J dropped 2; count of bases not matched to a gene: 7. Germline CDR1 and CDR2: DFQATT and SNEGSKA (reference sequence). The CDR3 consists of 15 residues. CDR3 nucleotide sequence: TGCAGTGCTAGTAACAGCGGGAACCCCTACAATGAGCAGTTCTTC. Its protein product is CSASNSGNPYNEQFF.

The chain is built from TRBV4-1 and TRBJ1-6, with no clear D. CDR3 size: 16 residues. Germline values: CDR1 MGHRA, CDR2 YSYEKL. V shed 0 bases and J shed 4 bases, with 10 bases lying between them. CDR3 nucleotides: TGCGCCAGCAGCCAAGAAGTCGCAGTTTATAATTCACCCCTCCACTTT. This gives the protein CASSQEVAVYNSPLHF.

A single count supports this clone. The chain recombines TRBV4-2 with TRBJ2-7; D may be TRBD1 (6 bases). Looked up from germline, CDR1 is LGHNA and CDR2 is YNFKEQ. Trimming stripped 7 bases from V and 2 bases from J, with 15 bases between. This CDR3 comprises 14 residues. As DNA, the CDR3 is TGTGCCAGCACCTGGACAGTTGGGACCTACGAGCAGTACTTC. It specifies CASTWTVGTYEQYF.

Here the CDR3 reads CASSPMPGQGEKLFF. For the CDR3, the DNA is TGTGCCAGCAGTCCGATGCCGGGACAGGGGGAAAAACTGTTTTTT. This chain joins TRBV28 and TRBJ1-4; 10 bases are a match to TRBD1. This CDR3 has 15 amino acids. Trimming removed 5 bases from V and 8 bases from J; junction bases left unmatched: 8. Germline V gives CDR1 MDHEN, CDR2 SYDVKM. The full variable domain, rest sourced from reference TRBV28 and TRBJ1-4, is DVKVTQSSRYLVKRTGEKVFLECVQDMDHENMFWYRQDPGLGLRLIYFSYDVKMKEKGDIPEGYSVSREKKERFSLILESASTNQTSMYLCASSPMPGQGEKLFFGSGTQLSVL.

The genes are TRBV19 and TRBJ1-6; 7 bases fit TRBD1. This CDR3 has 13 amino acids. The germline gives CDR1 LNHDA, CDR2 SQIVND (reference sequence). Trimming removed 8 bases from V and 10 bases from J; junction bases left unmatched: 8. CDR3 region: CASQTGQRSPLHF. For the CDR3, the DNA is TGTGCCAGTCAGACAGGGCAACGATCACCCCTCCACTTT.